Listed below are T cell receptor beta chains from one sample, sequenced in a study of T cells in localized non-small cell lung cancer. Repertoires were generated with immunoSEQ multiplex PCR, while TCRdb's copy carries only in-frame clones and drops some. Of about 91,000 clones in the sample, approximately 88% were seen once. The specimen comprised peripheral blood, sampled before any cancer treatment. The receptors derive from a man aged 40 to 70 with stage I squamous cell lung carcinoma. CDR3s include the opening cysteine and the closing phenylalanine or tryptophan. The D gene is left open where the match is weak. Where a row states a size, it is once, few, many or the class of an expanded clone; other rows omit it.

d_gene: .; v_gene: TRBV12-5; j_gene: TRBJ1-6; abundance: .; CDR3aa: CASGSFPLVSSYNSPLHF; CDR3nt: TGTGCTAGTGGCTCTTTCCCGTTGGTAAGCTCCTATAATTCACCCCTCCACTTT
d_gene: TRBD1; v_gene: TRBV6-1; j_gene: TRBJ1-6; abundance: .; CDR3aa: CASSEGQAFNSPLHF; CDR3nt: TGTGCCAGCAGTGAGGGACAGGCCTTCAATTCACCCCTCCACTTT
d_gene: TRBD1; v_gene: TRBV10-3; j_gene: TRBJ1-4; abundance: once; CDR3aa: CAIGQGVTEKLFF; CDR3nt: TGTGCCATTGGACAGGGTGTAACGGAAAAACTGTTTTTT
d_gene: .; v_gene: TRBV2; j_gene: TRBJ2-7; abundance: .; CDR3aa: CASTMRYQSSYEQYF; CDR3nt: TGTGCCAGCACCATGAGGTACCAATCCAGCTACGAGCAGTACTTC
d_gene: .; v_gene: TRBV2; j_gene: TRBJ2-6; abundance: .; CDR3aa: CASSGAGGANVLTF; CDR3nt: TGTGCCAGCAGTGGGGCAGGCGGGGCCAACGTCCTGACTTTC
d_gene: .; v_gene: TRBV2; j_gene: TRBJ2-7; abundance: .; CDR3aa: CASSEGGRWEQYF; CDR3nt: TGTGCCAGCAGTGAGGGGGGCCGCTGGGAGCAGTACTTC
d_gene: .; v_gene: TRBV5-1; j_gene: TRBJ2-5; abundance: .; CDR3aa: CASSLGERETQYF; CDR3nt: TGCGCCAGCAGCTTGGGGGAGCGGGAGACCCAGTACTTC
d_gene: .; v_gene: TRBV19; j_gene: TRBJ2-2; abundance: once; CDR3aa: CASITDLGGTGELFF; CDR3nt: TGTGCCAGTATCACGGACTTGGGGGGAACCGGGGAGCTGTTTTTT
d_gene: TRBD1; v_gene: TRBV19; j_gene: TRBJ1-1; abundance: .; CDR3aa: CASSVTGLNTEAFF; CDR3nt: TGTGCCAGTAGTGTGACAGGGCTGAACACTGAAGCTTTCTTT
d_gene: .; v_gene: TRBV21-1; j_gene: TRBJ1-5; abundance: .; CDR3aa: CASSKDPGRPYSNQPQHF; CDR3nt: TGTGCCAGCAGCAAAGACCCGGGCAGACCATATAGCAATCAGCCCCAGCATTTT
d_gene: TRBD1; v_gene: TRBV5-1; j_gene: TRBJ1-1; abundance: .; CDR3aa: CASSSQGGNTEAFF; CDR3nt: TGCGCCAGCAGCTCTCAGGGGGGAAACACTGAAGCTTTCTTT
d_gene: .; v_gene: TRBV14; j_gene: TRBJ2-3; abundance: once; CDR3aa: CASSQGEDTQYF; CDR3nt: TGTGCCAGCAGCCAAGGTGAAGATACGCAGTATTTT
d_gene: .; v_gene: TRBV9; j_gene: TRBJ1-6; abundance: .; CDR3aa: CASSVGVDSPLHF; CDR3nt: TGTGCCAGCAGCGTAGGGGTGGATTCACCCCTCCACTTT
d_gene: .; v_gene: TRBV11-2; j_gene: TRBJ2-7; abundance: .; CDR3aa: CASSPVGGMGYEQYF; CDR3nt: TGTGCCAGCAGCCCGGTTGGAGGGATGGGCTACGAGCAGTACTTC
d_gene: .; v_gene: TRBV6-5; j_gene: TRBJ1-5; abundance: .; CDR3aa: CASSFGRGNQPQHF; CDR3nt: TGTGCCAGCAGTTTTGGGAGGGGGAATCAGCCCCAGCATTTT
d_gene: TRBD1; v_gene: TRBV28; j_gene: TRBJ1-4; abundance: .; CDR3aa: CATQGTALTNEKLFF; CDR3nt: TGTGCCACCCAGGGGACAGCCTTAACTAATGAAAAACTGTTTTTT
d_gene: .; v_gene: TRBV5-4; j_gene: TRBJ1-1; abundance: .; CDR3aa: CASSPPGRQSTEAFF; CDR3nt: TGTGCCAGCAGCCCGCCGGGACGCCAATCCACTGAAGCTTTCTTT
d_gene: .; v_gene: TRBV11-1; j_gene: TRBJ2-2; abundance: once; CDR3aa: CASSLASGTYTGELFF; CDR3nt: TGTGCCAGCAGCTTAGCCTCCGGGACCTACACCGGGGAGCTGTTTTTT
d_gene: .; v_gene: TRBV28; j_gene: TRBJ2-5; abundance: .; CDR3aa: CASSLAGARQETQYF; CDR3nt: TGTGCCAGCAGTTTGGCAGGGGCTCGCCAAGAGACCCAGTACTTC
d_gene: .; v_gene: TRBV4-1; j_gene: TRBJ1-1; abundance: .; CDR3aa: CASSQDRDTEAFF; CDR3nt: TGCGCCAGCAGCCAAGACAGGGACACTGAAGCTTTCTTT
d_gene: .; v_gene: TRBV10-3; j_gene: TRBJ1-5; abundance: few; CDR3aa: CATRGDLSNQPQHF; CDR3nt: TGTGCCACCCGTGGGGACCTTAGCAATCAGCCCCAGCATTTT
d_gene: TRBD1; v_gene: TRBV7-8; j_gene: TRBJ2-3; abundance: .; CDR3aa: CASSSDRRRTDTQYF; CDR3nt: TGTGCCAGCAGCTCGGACAGGCGACGCACAGATACGCAGTATTTT
d_gene: .; v_gene: TRBV2; j_gene: TRBJ1-3; abundance: .; CDR3aa: CASSIGRSGNTIYF; CDR3nt: TGTGCCAGCAGTATTGGACGTTCTGGAAACACCATATATTTT
d_gene: .; v_gene: TRBV6-5; j_gene: TRBJ1-2; abundance: .; CDR3aa: CASSLGRGTVYGYTF; CDR3nt: TGTGCCAGCAGCCTCGGGCGGGGGACGGTTTATGGCTACACCTTC
d_gene: TRBD1; v_gene: TRBV10-3; j_gene: TRBJ1-1; abundance: .; CDR3aa: CAISGTGGVMNTEAFF; CDR3nt: TGTGCCATCAGCGGGACAGGGGGCGTTATGAACACTGAAGCTTTCTTT
d_gene: .; v_gene: TRBV18; j_gene: TRBJ2-3; abundance: .; CDR3aa: CASSELVSTDTQYF; CDR3nt: TGTGCCAGCTCTGAGTTGGTTAGCACAGATACGCAGTATTTT
d_gene: .; v_gene: TRBV5-1; j_gene: TRBJ2-3; abundance: once; CDR3aa: CASSPGLTTDTQYF; CDR3nt: TGCGCCAGCAGCCCCGGATTAACCACAGATACGCAGTATTTT
d_gene: .; v_gene: TRBV19; j_gene: TRBJ2-7; abundance: .; CDR3aa: CASSIEGGSEQYF; CDR3nt: TGTGCCAGTAGTATTGAAGGGGGGTCCGAGCAGTACTTC
d_gene: TRBD1; v_gene: TRBV5-1; j_gene: TRBJ2-5; abundance: .; CDR3aa: CASSSGGETQYF; CDR3nt: TGCGCCAGCAGCTCAGGGGGAGAGACCCAGTACTTC
d_gene: .; v_gene: TRBV5-4; j_gene: TRBJ1-1; abundance: .; CDR3aa: CASSFGAAGMNTEAFF; CDR3nt: TGTGCCAGCAGCTTTGGAGCTGCAGGAATGAACACTGAAGCTTTCTTT
d_gene: .; v_gene: TRBV5-6; j_gene: TRBJ1-3; abundance: .; CDR3aa: CASSPGLSSGNTIYF; CDR3nt: TGTGCCAGCAGCCCGGGACTGAGCTCTGGAAACACCATATATTTT
d_gene: .; v_gene: TRBV20-1; j_gene: TRBJ2-1; abundance: .; CDR3aa: CSAREYSEQFF; CDR3nt: TGCAGTGCTAGAGAGTACAGTGAGCAGTTCTTC
d_gene: .; v_gene: TRBV27; j_gene: TRBJ1-1; abundance: .; CDR3aa: CASSSESGRGTEAFF; CDR3nt: TGTGCCAGCAGTTCCGAGTCGGGGCGGGGAACTGAAGCTTTCTTT
d_gene: .; v_gene: TRBV4-3; j_gene: TRBJ1-6; abundance: .; CDR3aa: CASSPSAVSYNSPLHF; CDR3nt: TGCGCCAGCAGCCCCTCGGCAGTCTCCTATAATTCACCCCTCCACTTT
d_gene: .; v_gene: TRBV6-5; j_gene: TRBJ1-2; abundance: .; CDR3aa: CASSQGLRGYTF; CDR3nt: TGTGCCAGCAGTCAAGGCCTAAGAGGCTACACCTTC
d_gene: .; v_gene: TRBV7-9; j_gene: TRBJ2-7; abundance: .; CDR3aa: CASSGPAGGYEQYF; CDR3nt: TGTGCCAGCAGCGGACCGGCGGGTGGCTACGAGCAGTACTTC
d_gene: .; v_gene: TRBV15; j_gene: TRBJ2-2; abundance: .; CDR3aa: CATSRGGGPRNTGELFF; CDR3nt: TGTGCCACCAGCAGGGGAGGCGGGCCAAGGAACACCGGGGAGCTGTTTTTT
d_gene: TRBD1; v_gene: TRBV4-3; j_gene: TRBJ2-1; abundance: .; CDR3aa: CASSRDSSYNEQFF; CDR3nt: TGCGCCAGCAGCCGGGACAGCTCCTACAATGAGCAGTTCTTC
d_gene: .; v_gene: TRBV5-4; j_gene: TRBJ1-1; abundance: .; CDR3aa: CASRSAMNTEAFF; CDR3nt: TGTGCCAGCAGATCAGCCATGAACACTGAAGCTTTCTTT
d_gene: .; v_gene: TRBV18; j_gene: TRBJ2-1; abundance: .; CDR3aa: CASSPDGYNEQFF; CDR3nt: TGTGCCAGCTCACCGGACGGTTACAATGAGCAGTTCTTC
d_gene: .; v_gene: TRBV18; j_gene: TRBJ2-7; abundance: .; CDR3aa: CASSPKANFYEQYF; CDR3nt: TGTGCCAGCTCACCAAAAGCCAACTTCTACGAGCAGTACTTC
d_gene: .; v_gene: TRBV19; j_gene: TRBJ2-1; abundance: .; CDR3aa: CASSIEGQVYNEQFF; CDR3nt: TGTGCCAGTAGTATTGAGGGGCAGGTATACAATGAGCAGTTCTTC
d_gene: .; v_gene: TRBV2; j_gene: TRBJ1-1; abundance: .; CDR3aa: CASSRGEPNTEAFF; CDR3nt: TGTGCCAGCAGTAGAGGGGAGCCTAACACTGAAGCTTTCTTT
d_gene: .; v_gene: TRBV28; j_gene: TRBJ1-5; abundance: .; CDR3aa: CALGGDLNQPQHF; CDR3nt: TGTGCCCTAGGGGGGGACCTTAATCAGCCCCAGCATTTT
d_gene: TRBD2; v_gene: TRBV5-1; j_gene: TRBJ2-2; abundance: .; CDR3aa: CASSLEAGSGSTGELFF; CDR3nt: TGCGCCAGCAGCTTGGAGGCGGGGAGCGGGAGCACCGGGGAGCTGTTTTTT
d_gene: .; v_gene: TRBV2; j_gene: TRBJ1-2; abundance: few; CDR3aa: CASSPGGGGYTF; CDR3nt: TGTGCCAGCAGTCCTGGGGGTGGCGGCTACACCTTC
d_gene: .; v_gene: TRBV6-1; j_gene: TRBJ2-7; abundance: .; CDR3aa: CASSDRVGGGPYEQYF; CDR3nt: TGTGCCAGCAGTGACCGGGTGGGCGGGGGCCCCTACGAGCAGTACTTC
d_gene: TRBD2; v_gene: TRBV5-5; j_gene: TRBJ2-5; abundance: .; CDR3aa: CASSLGTLAGQETQYF; CDR3nt: TGTGCCAGCAGCTTGGGTACTCTAGCGGGTCAAGAGACCCAGTACTTC
d_gene: TRBD1; v_gene: TRBV6-5; j_gene: TRBJ2-7; abundance: .; CDR3aa: CASSYSQGPYEQYF; CDR3nt: TGTGCCAGCAGTTACTCACAGGGGCCCTACGAGCAGTACTTC
d_gene: .; v_gene: TRBV6-1; j_gene: TRBJ1-1; abundance: .; CDR3aa: CASSESVGTEAFF; CDR3nt: TGTGCCAGCAGTGAGTCAGTTGGGACTGAAGCTTTCTTT
d_gene: .; v_gene: TRBV6-5; j_gene: TRBJ2-2; abundance: .; CDR3aa: CASSYSRGAGELFF; CDR3nt: TGTGCCAGCAGTTACTCGAGGGGGGCCGGGGAGCTGTTTTTT
d_gene: .; v_gene: TRBV5-1; j_gene: TRBJ2-6; abundance: .; CDR3aa: CASSPGWSNVLTF; CDR3nt: TGCGCCAGCAGCCCCGGCTGGTCCAACGTCCTGACTTTC
d_gene: TRBD1; v_gene: TRBV7-2; j_gene: TRBJ2-1; abundance: .; CDR3aa: CASSPDRGYNEQFF; CDR3nt: TGTGCCAGCAGCCCGGACAGGGGGTACAATGAGCAGTTCTTC
d_gene: TRBD1; v_gene: TRBV6-5; j_gene: TRBJ1-2; abundance: .; CDR3aa: CASRDADRGQGGYTF; CDR3nt: TGTGCCAGCAGGGACGCCGACAGGGGTCAAGGGGGCTACACCTTC
d_gene: .; v_gene: TRBV7-9; j_gene: TRBJ1-2; abundance: .; CDR3aa: CASSPQTQVGGYTF; CDR3nt: TGTGCCAGCAGCCCCCAGACACAGGTTGGAGGCTACACCTTC
d_gene: .; v_gene: TRBV7-9; j_gene: TRBJ1-6; abundance: .; CDR3aa: CASSLDGVLDSPLHF; CDR3nt: TGTGCCAGCAGCTTAGACGGGGTTTTGGATTCACCCCTCCACTTT
d_gene: .; v_gene: TRBV13; j_gene: TRBJ2-1; abundance: .; CDR3aa: CASSLTRVSYNEQFF; CDR3nt: TGTGCCAGCAGCTTAACGCGGGTTTCCTACAATGAGCAGTTCTTC